This is a list of T cell receptor beta chains from one sample in a study of blood T cell repertoires in COVID-19. Measured with immunoSEQ multiplex PCR; TCRdb has only the in-frame clones, and not every one. The table includes fewer than 50,000 clones, about 82% detected once. Source material: peripheral blood. Receptor source: an elderly man with active or convalescent COVID-19. Each CDR3 is given with its conserved first and last residue. A D gene is named only where the DNA matches it firmly. Rows give clone size only sometimes, using once, few, many, or a class for an expanded clone.

.	19	.	TRBV7-9	TRBJ1-5	CASSPIWGNNRDSNQPQHF	TGTGCCAGCAGCCCAATTTGGGGAAACAACAGGGATAGCAATCAGCCCCAGCATTTT
once	15	.	TRBV6-5	TRBJ1-3	CASTHPSGTGNTIYF	TGTGCCAGCACCCACCCCTCGGGTACTGGAAACACCATATATTTT
.	13	TRBD1	TRBV24-1	TRBJ1-5	CATSAGGYQPQHF	TGTGCCACCAGTGCAGGGGGGTATCAGCCCCAGCATTTT
.	12	.	TRBV29-1	TRBJ1-2	CSVRLRNYGYTF	TGCAGCGTTCGGTTGCGTAACTATGGCTACACCTTC
.	14	.	TRBV7-8	TRBJ2-3	CASSPRWASDTQYF	TGTGCCAGCAGCCCCAGGTGGGCTTCAGATACGCAGTATTTT
once	14	.	TRBV28	TRBJ2-5	CASSLYPSSETQYF	TGTGCCAGCAGTTTATATCCCTCAAGCGAGACCCAGTACTTC
.	16	.	TRBV7-8	TRBJ2-3	CASSLGLGLSTDTQYF	TGTGCCAGCAGCTTAGGACTAGGGTTAAGCACAGATACGCAGTATTTT
.	13	.	TRBV5-5	TRBJ2-7	CASSSRGDREQYF	TGTGCCAGCAGCTCGAGGGGGGACAGAGAGCAGTACTTC
.	15	TRBD2	TRBV7-8	TRBJ2-5	CASSLDELAWGTQYF	TGTGCCAGCAGCTTAGACGAACTAGCGTGGGGCACCCAGTACTTC
.	17	TRBD2	TRBV19	TRBJ2-3	CASSIGVAGASTDTQYF	TGTGCCAGTAGTATAGGGGTAGCGGGAGCAAGCACAGATACGCAGTATTTT
.	13	.	TRBV7-3	TRBJ1-1	CASSKTGNTEAFF	TGTGCCAGCAGCAAGACAGGGAACACTGAAGCTTTCTTT
.	16	.	TRBV3-1/TRBV3-2	TRBJ2-3	CASSSESSRDTDTQYF	TGTGCCAGCAGCTCGGAAAGTAGCAGAGACACAGATACGCAGTATTTT
.	11	.	TRBV6-5	TRBJ1-1	CASKGDTEAFF	TGTGCCAGCAAAGGAGACACTGAAGCTTTCTTT
.	13	TRBD1	TRBV3-1/TRBV3-2	TRBJ1-2	CASSQGTDYGYTF	TGTGCCAGCAGCCAGGGGACAGACTATGGCTACACCTTC
.	18	.	TRBV4-1	TRBJ2-4	CASSQGGGVQLAKNIQYF	TGCGCCAGCAGCCAAGGCGGAGGGGTCCAGCTAGCCAAAAACATTCAGTACTTC
few	14	TRBD1	TRBV19	TRBJ1-5	CASTPGGGYQPQHF	TGTGCCAGTACCCCAGGGGGCGGCTATCAGCCCCAGCATTTT
.	17	TRBD2	TRBV5-4	TRBJ2-2	CASSLASGGAGTGELFF	TGTGCCAGCAGCTTGGCGAGCGGGGGGGCCGGCACCGGGGAGCTGTTTTTT
.	16	.	TRBV19	TRBJ2-1	CASSPRTGDGVDEQFF	TGTGCCAGTAGCCCCCGAACGGGAGATGGTGTTGATGAGCAGTTCTTC
.	16	TRBD2	TRBV5-1	TRBJ2-2	CASSLASSGRTGELFF	TGCGCCAGCAGCTTGGCGTCTAGCGGTAGAACCGGGGAGCTGTTTTTT
.	14	TRBD2	TRBV6-5	TRBJ2-7	CASSRAGGWYEQYF	TGTGCCAGCAGTCGAGCGGGAGGGTGGTACGAGCAGTACTTC
.	14	.	TRBV5-1	TRBJ1-3	CASSLKGAGNTIYF	TGCGCCAGCAGTCTTAAGGGAGCTGGAAACACCATATATTTT
.	14	.	TRBV2	TRBJ2-7	CASSPDRGWDEQYF	TGTGCCAGCAGTCCCGACAGAGGATGGGACGAGCAGTACTTC
once	15	.	TRBV5-1	TRBJ1-5	CASSEGPYSNQPQHF	TGCGCCAGCAGCGAGGGCCCATATAGCAATCAGCCCCAGCATTTT
.	14	TRBD1	TRBV13	TRBJ1-1	CASSDDRGNTEAFF	TGTGCCAGCAGCGACGACAGGGGCAACACTGAAGCTTTCTTT
few	12	.	TRBV11-2	TRBJ1-1	CASSPQGDSAFF	TGTGCCAGCAGCCCCCAGGGCGACTCGGCTTTCTTT
.	14	.	TRBV6-5	TRBJ2-7	CASSYSPTHYEQYF	TGTGCCAGCAGTTACTCGCCTACCCACTACGAGCAGTACTTC
once	12	TRBD1	TRBV3-1/TRBV3-2	TRBJ2-1	CASSPQGVEQFF	TGTGCCAGCAGCCCCCAGGGGGTTGAGCAGTTCTTC
.	13	TRBD2	TRBV7-2	TRBJ2-7	CASRTAGIYEQYF	TGTGCCAGCAGGACAGCGGGGATCTACGAGCAGTACTTC
.	14	TRBD2	TRBV6-1	TRBJ2-3	CASSEGGWTDTQYF	TGTGCCAGCAGTGAGGGGGGGTGGACAGATACGCAGTATTTT
.	15	.	TRBV19	TRBJ1-1	CASSYPPGGANEAFF	TGTGCCAGTAGTTACCCCCCGGGAGGGGCGAATGAAGCTTTCTTT
.	17	TRBD1	TRBV6-2/TRBV6-3	TRBJ2-7	CASSDPPPGQGNYEQYF	TGTGCCAGCAGTGATCCGCCCCCGGGACAGGGGAACTACGAGCAGTACTTC
.	14	TRBD2	TRBV30	TRBJ2-1	CAWSGREAYNEQFF	TGTGCCTGGAGTGGGCGGGAGGCCTACAATGAGCAGTTCTTC
.	13	TRBD1	TRBV2	TRBJ2-7	CASSGTGGYEQYF	TGTGCCAGCAGTGGGACAGGGGGTTACGAGCAGTACTTC
.	15	.	TRBV6-2/TRBV6-3	TRBJ2-7	CASRPRTARSYEQYF	TGTGCCAGCAGACCTAGGACAGCCCGATCCTACGAGCAGTACTTC
.	16	TRBD1	TRBV10-3	TRBJ1-2	CAIRVTGAISNYGYTF	TGTGCCATCAGAGTGACAGGGGCCATATCTAACTATGGCTACACCTTC
.	15	TRBD1	TRBV5-5	TRBJ2-2	CASSPGQGRPGELFF	TGTGCCAGCAGTCCAGGACAGGGGCGACCCGGGGAGCTGTTTTTT
.	14	TRBD1	TRBV24-1	TRBJ2-3	CATSEDRSTDTQYF	TGTGCCACCAGTGAGGACAGGAGCACAGATACGCAGTATTTT
many	16	TRBD2	TRBV9	TRBJ2-3	CASSPGLAGGADTQYF	TGTGCCAGCAGCCCGGGACTAGCGGGAGGGGCAGATACGCAGTATTTT
.	15	TRBD1	TRBV5-1	TRBJ1-5	CASSPGTGNGQPQHF	TGCGCCAGCAGCCCGGGGACAGGGAATGGTCAGCCCCAGCATTTT
.	14	.	TRBV5-1	TRBJ2-1	CASSPVDSLHEQFF	TGCGCCAGCAGCCCGGTCGACAGCCTCCATGAGCAGTTCTTC
.	12	.	TRBV12-3/TRBV12-4	TRBJ1-1	CASSLLNTEAFF	TGTGCCAGCAGTCTACTTAACACTGAAGCTTTCTTT
few	14	TRBD2	TRBV10-2	TRBJ2-1	CASGTSGRSNEQFF	TGCGCCAGCGGGACTAGCGGGAGGAGCAATGAGCAGTTCTTC
.	15	TRBD1	TRBV18	TRBJ1-1	CASSPSGTGGFLAFF	TGTGCCAGCTCACCATCCGGGACAGGGGGCTTTCTGGCTTTCTTT
.	16	.	TRBV19	TRBJ2-3	CASMWSQGERGDTQYF	TGTGCCAGTATGTGGTCCCAGGGGGAACGGGGGGATACGCAGTATTTT
.	11	TRBD2	TRBV20-1	TRBJ2-7	CSLTSSYEQYF	TGCAGCCTGACTAGCAGCTACGAGCAGTACTTC
.	16	TRBD2	TRBV2	TRBJ2-3	CASSAGLAGGSDTQYF	TGTGCCAGCAGTGCCGGACTAGCGGGAGGATCAGATACGCAGTATTTT
.	15	.	TRBV4-1	TRBJ1-2	CASSQSTGLNYGYTF	TGCGCCAGCAGCCAAAGCACAGGGCTAAACTATGGCTACACCTTC
.	15	.	TRBV28	TRBJ2-1	CASSSIRDINNEQFF	TGTGCCAGCAGTTCCATACGGGACATCAACAATGAGCAGTTCTTC
.	16	.	TRBV2	TRBJ1-3	CASSVGRGGSGNTIYF	TGTGCCAGCAGTGTTGGAAGAGGAGGATCTGGAAACACCATATATTTT
.	13	TRBD1	TRBV7-9	TRBJ2-7	CASRGTGAYEQYF	TGTGCCAGCAGGGGGACAGGGGCCTACGAGCAGTACTTC